The clone carrying this TCR beta chain was counted a few times. Its target is not known. These data come from a study of T cell responses to AZD1222 COVID-19 vaccine. Study outcomes and limitations: When two AZD1222 doses had been given, Spike-specific TCR breadth and depth rose. Epitopes outside B.1.351 and B.1.1.7 mutated regions reportedly drew nearly half of spike TCRs.

The CDR3 consists of 14 residues. Trimming left V 5 bases short and J 6 bases short, with 17 bases between. CDR1 and CDR2 (germline): SGHTA, FQGNSA. TCRdb's copy holds only in-frame clones and misses some; the assay was immunoSEQ multiplex PCR. The sample lists about 160,000 clones, about 89% seen once, with approximately 2% in the top ten. The sequence came from an adult in good health. This sample comprised peripheral blood, obtained on day 0 of AZD1222 vaccination. The chain carries TRBV7-2 and TRBJ2-7; D is possibly TRBD1 or TRBD2 (5 bases each). CDR3 bases: TGTGCCAGCAGCCTAGGGACGGCGTATGCCGAGCAGTACTTC. Its protein is CASSLGTAYAEQYF.